This T cell receptor (beta chain) came from a study of type 1 regulatory T cells. Study at large: T-allo10 is an in vitro-generated, Tr1-enriched CD4 T cell product specific for alloantigen.

Study-level results: Compared with non-type 1 regulatory T cells, type 1 regulatory T cells showed a more restricted TCR repertoire.

A remark on this clonotype: Its antigen remains unknown.

This CDR3 is built from 13 residues. Germline loops: CDR1 SGHDT, CDR2 YYEEEE. Trimming removed 0 bases from V and 5 bases from J, with 8 bases in between. TCRdb redid the calling of the reads with MiXCR, one entry per CDR3 protein. The sample consists of fewer than 80,000 distinct CDR3 sequences, under 25% of them appearing once. The TCR sequence derives from a human donor in good health. The chain couples TRBV5-6 to TRBJ2-5, with D tentatively TRBD1 (6 bases). Sequencing was done on a sample of cultured type 1 regulatory T (Tr1) cells, either the whole culture or a sorted fraction (not recorded which). This chain's CDR3 is CASSLVGAETQYF. The CDR3 DNA reads TGTGCCAGCAGCTTGGTGGGGGCGGAGACCCAGTACTTC.